The 23 T cell receptor beta chains listed next were all sequenced from one sample in a study of graft-versus-host responses after intestinal transplantation. The antigens of these receptors remain unknown. The data were produced by immunoSEQ multiplex PCR, yet TCRdb's version contains in-frame clones alone and is incomplete. The top ten clones hold approximately 19% of a sample with around 31,000 clones, 70% to 85% of them seen once. This specimen consisted of unstimulated CD8+ T cells sorted from spleen or lymph node cells, obtained before intestinal transplant. The receptors were sampled from a human donor who received an intestinal transplant.

This clone has a single count. Additional DNA sequences in this sample encode the identical CDR3. The chain carries TRBV5-6 and TRBJ2-5, with TRBD2 matching over 8 bases. In germline, CDR1 is SGHDT, CDR2 YYEEEE. V lost 2 bases to trimming and J lost 5 bases; unmatched junction nucleotides: 11. This CDR3 has 16 amino acids. The CDR3 reads CASSLPPAGGRETQYF. The CDR3 DNA follows: TGTGCCAGCAGCTTACCCCCGGCGGGAGGAAGGGAGACCCAGTACTTC.

The chain joins TRBV27 to TRBJ2-1, with 9 bases lining up with TRBD2. Germline CDR1 is MNHEY and CDR2 is SMNVEV (reference sequence). The CDR3 consists of 14 residues. Trimming cost V 4 bases and J 8 bases; bases outside gene matches: 6. The CDR3 sequence is CASSWGLAGDEQFF. CDR3 in DNA: TGTGCCAGCAGTTGGGGACTAGCCGGGGATGAGCAGTTCTTC.

The chain recombines TRBV7-9 with TRBJ2-1, with TRBD2 matching 10 bases. The CDR3 loop spans 13 amino acids. Unmatched junction bases numbered 3, after V lost 9 bases and J lost 4 bases. The germline CDR1 and CDR2 sequences are SEHNR and FQNEAQ (reference sequence). CDR3 in amino acids: CASSGGSYNEQFF. The CDR3 DNA reads as TGTGCCAGTAGCGGGGGGTCGTACAATGAGCAGTTCTTC.

The V call is TRBV15, the J call TRBJ2-2; the D is unclear. Trimming took off 1 base at V and 1 base at J, with 4 bases between the two ends. Looked up from germline, CDR1 is LNHNV and CDR2 is YYDKDF (reference sequence). The CDR3 extends over 14 amino acids. The CDR3 reads CATSRVQNTGELFF. The CDR3 bases are TGTGCCACCAGCAGAGTCCAGAACACCGGGGAGCTGTTTTTT.

This chain uses TRBV6-6 with TRBJ2-1; possibly TRBD2 for D (7 bases). Trimming pared 5 bases from V and 5 bases from J, leaving 16 bases between. CDR1 is MNHNY and CDR2 is SVGAGI in the germline V gene (reference sequence). CDR3 size: 15 residues. CDR3 in amino acids: CASSPMRGGDNEQFF. The CDR3 nucleotides are TGTGCCAGCAGTCCCATGAGGGGGGGGGACAATGAGCAGTTCTTC.

V is TRBV9 and J is TRBJ2-1; possible D gene TRBD2, 7 bases. Germline CDR1 and CDR2: SGDLS and YYNGEE. The CDR3 loop spans 14 amino acids. V was trimmed by 2 bases and J by 8 bases, leaving 14 bases between them. In DNA, the CDR3 is TGTGCCAGCAGCGTGGAGGGGGGGCCGCATGAGCAGTTCTTC. This translates into CASSVEGGPHEQFF. The variable domain in full, completed from reference TRBV9 and TRBJ2-1, reads DSGVTQTPKHLITATGQRVTLRCSPRSGDLSVYWYQQSLDQGLQFLIQYYNGEERAKGNILERFSAQQFPDLHSELNLSSLELGDSALYFCASSVEGGPHEQFFGPGTRLTVL.

The rearrangement links TRBV5-4 to TRBJ1-2; tentatively, D is TRBD1 (6 bases). CDR3 length equals 13 residues. V was shortened by 5 bases and J by 4 bases, with 12 bases between the two germline ends. The germline V gene has CDR1 SGHNT and CDR2 YYREEE (reference sequence). This chain's CDR3 is CASSLDRSYGYTF. Written as DNA, the CDR3 is TGTGCCAGCAGTTTAGACAGGAGCTATGGCTACACCTTC.

The chain employs TRBV27 and TRBJ2-7; 12 nucleotides match TRBD2. Germline CDR1 and CDR2: MNHEY and SMNVEV (reference sequence). There are 15 residues in the CDR3. With 5 bases clipped from V and 4 bases from J, the junction kept 6 bases outside the gene matches. CDR3 nucleotide sequence: TGTGCCAGCAGTCTGACTAGCGGGAGTCGTTACGAGCAGTACTTC. Its protein product is CASSLTSGSRYEQYF.

This sequence joins TRBV28 and TRBJ2-7; TRBD1 aligns across 9 bases. CDR3 length equals 15 residues. V gave up 6 bases and J gave up 3 bases; unmatched junction bases: 9. Per germline, CDR1 MDHEN and CDR2 SYDVKM. Here the CDR3 reads CASSLALGQGYEQYF. CDR3 in DNA: TGTGCCAGCAGCCTGGCACTGGGACAGGGCTACGAGCAGTACTTC.

This sequence joins TRBV27 and TRBJ2-7, with D unresolved. This CDR3 has 13 residues. Trimming stripped 5 bases from V and 0 bases from J, with 8 bases between. CDR1 is MNHEY and CDR2 is SMNVEV in the germline V gene (reference sequence). CDR3: CASSVTSSYEQYF. As DNA, the CDR3 is TGTGCCAGCAGTGTGACAAGCTCCTACGAGCAGTACTTC.

The CDR3 nucleotides are TGTGCCAGCAGCTTAGGGGCTAGCGGGAGCTTTGTAAATACGCAGTATTTT. It encodes CASSLGASGSFVNTQYF. The chain couples TRBV7-6 to TRBJ2-3; 10 bases are a match to TRBD2. CDR3 length: 17 amino acids. Germline CDR1 reads SGHVS; CDR2 reads FNYEAQ. Losses at the gene ends were 1 base for V and 7 bases for J; bases not matched to a gene: 11.

This clone was seen more than once but under ten times. The chain couples TRBV5-6 to TRBJ2-7, with a weak D call TRBD2 (5 bases). The germline CDR1 and CDR2 sequences are SGHDT and YYEEEE. The CDR3 length is 15 residues. The V gene lost 0 bases and the J gene lost 3 bases, with 13 bases spanning the gap. CDR3 sequence (DNA): TGTGCCAGCAGCTTGGCCAGTGGAGGATACTACGAGCAGTACTTC. Its protein is CASSLASGGYYEQYF.

This chain connects TRBV28 to TRBJ2-5, with TRBD1 matching over 7 bases. Per germline, CDR1 MDHEN and CDR2 SYDVKM. The CDR3 totals 15 residues. Losses at the gene ends were 2 bases for V and 3 bases for J; bases not matched to a gene: 6. CDR3 in amino acids: CASSLGEGAKETQYF. The DNA for the CDR3 is TGTGCCAGCAGTTTAGGAGAGGGGGCGAAAGAGACCCAGTACTTC.

J is TRBJ2-2 and V is TRBV9; TRBD2 matches 8 bases. Germline lookup yields CDR1 SGDLS and CDR2 YYNGEE. This CDR3 is 14 amino acids long. Trimming at V came to 6 bases and at J to 7 bases, leaving 8 bases not matched to a gene. The CDR3, as DNA: TGTGCCAGCACCAAGCGGGAGTGGGGCGGGGAGCTGTTTTTT. Translated: CASTKREWGGELFF.

This clone was detected only a few times. CDR3 loop: CASSFVRTDRPYGYTF. CDR3 coding DNA: TGTGCCAGCAGTTTTGTTCGGACAGATCGGCCCTATGGCTACACCTTC. V usage is TRBV28 and J usage is TRBJ1-2; a possible D gene is TRBD1 (6 bases). CDR3 size: 16 residues. Trimming stripped 3 bases from V and 4 bases from J, with 18 bases between. The germline gives CDR1 MDHEN, CDR2 SYDVKM.

The rearrangement joins TRBV6-1 to TRBJ2-3; the match to TRBD1 covers 7 bases. The CDR3 has 16 amino acids. Germline V gives CDR1 MNHNS, CDR2 SASEGT. V dropped 3 bases and J dropped 5; count of bases not matched to a gene: 11. The chain's CDR3 is CASSEFRGSHGDTQYF. CDR3 in DNA: TGTGCCAGCAGTGAGTTCAGGGGGTCCCATGGAGATACGCAGTATTTT.

The chain employs TRBV4-1 and TRBJ1-1; 9 bases map to TRBD1. Germline V gene lookup returns CDR1 MGHRA and CDR2 YSYEKL. The CDR3 totals 17 residues. After removal of 4 bases from V and 0 bases from J, the junction contained 9 bases not matched to a gene. The CDR3 nucleotides read TGCGCCAGCAGCCTCTATCCGGGACAGGGCATGAACACTGAAGCTTTCTTT. Translating gives CASSLYPGQGMNTEAFF.

The chain has TRBV5-1 and TRBJ2-1; D gene ambiguous. This CDR3 comprises 13 residues. Germline loops: CDR1 SGHRS, CDR2 YFSETQ. V gave up 3 bases and J gave up 9 bases, with 13 bases separating them. The CDR3 DNA reads as TGCGCCAGCAGCTCGGGTCTAGAAGTTGAGCAGTTCTTC. Translation: CASSSGLEVEQFF.

V usage is TRBV6-5 and J usage is TRBJ2-7, with D perhaps matching TRBD2 (5 bases). The V gene lost 2 bases and the J gene lost 4 bases, with 6 bases spanning the gap. The CDR3 loop spans 12 amino acids. The germline V gene encodes CDR1 MNHEY and CDR2 SVGAGI. The CDR3 loop is CASSYPGYEQYF. CDR3 DNA sequence: TGTGCCAGCAGTTACCCGGGGTACGAGCAGTACTTC.

The J gene is TRBJ2-2, the V gene TRBV28; TRBD2 matches at 7 bases. With 10 bases clipped from V and 5 bases from J, the junction kept 10 bases outside the gene matches. The CDR3 totals 14 residues. Per germline, CDR1 MDHEN and CDR2 SYDVKM. This CDR3 is CATRGGVITGELFF. The CDR3 DNA sequence: TGTGCCACCCGGGGAGGGGTAATTACCGGGGAGCTGTTTTTT.

This sequence joins TRBV27 and TRBJ2-7; D is possibly TRBD2 (6 bases). CDR3 length: 15 amino acids. Germline CDR1 reads MNHEY; CDR2 reads SMNVEV (reference sequence). Trimming took off 4 bases at V and 0 bases at J, with 13 bases between the two ends. CDR3 sequence: CASSSPGLDSYEQYF. DNA of the CDR3: TGTGCCAGCAGTTCCCCGGGACTGGACTCCTACGAGCAGTACTTC.

The chain uses TRBV16 and TRBJ2-7; D is unclear. This CDR3 is built from 13 residues. V was shortened by 2 bases and J by 4 bases, with 9 bases between the two germline ends. The germline V gene encodes CDR1 KGHSY and CDR2 FQNENV. The CDR3 is CASSQGPAYEQYF. Here the CDR3 DNA reads TGTGCCAGCAGCCAAGGGCCAGCTTACGAGCAGTACTTC.

The genes are TRBV21-1 and TRBJ2-3; the table gives TRBD2 as D, unverified against the DNA. TRBV21-1 is a recognized pseudogene. The CDR3 loop spans 15 amino acids. The CDR3 DNA is TGTGCCAGCAGACGAGGGAGGGTGGGTAGTAATACGCAGTATTTT. Protein: CASRRGRVGSNTQYF.